This entry lists 22 T cell receptor beta chains sequenced from one sample in a study of shared clonotypes between healthy human individuals. Some clones are missing from TCRdb's copy, which holds only in-frame ones; the method was immunoSEQ multiplex PCR. The top ten clones hold around 0.14% of a sample with 2,500,000 or so clones, roughly nine tenths of them seen once. The specimen sequenced was naive CD4+ T cells sorted from blood. Subset noted: CD45RA+ positively selected. The receptors originated from a man younger than 30 in good health.

The chain couples TRBV5-6 to TRBJ1-2, with 8 bases matching TRBD1. Trimming cost V 4 bases and J 3 bases; bases outside gene matches: 8. The CDR3 has 15 residues. CDR1 SGHDT and CDR2 YYEEEE come from the germline V gene. DNA of the CDR3: TGTGCCAGCAGCCAAGGACAGGGTAGAGACTATGGCTACACCTTC. Translated, it gives CASSQGQGRDYGYTF.

This chain joins TRBV5-1 and TRBJ1-6; TRBD1 matches 8 bases. J was trimmed by 1 base and V by 4 bases; bases with no gene match: 13. The CDR3 sequence is 19 residues long. The V gene's germline CDR1 is SGHRS and CDR2 YFSETQ. CDR3 in amino acids: CASSPTLRTGMSYNSPLHF. In nucleotides, the CDR3 is TGCGCCAGCAGCCCCACCCTTCGGACAGGGATGTCCTATAATTCACCCCTCCACTTT.

The chain carries TRBV11-2 and TRBJ2-2, with TRBD2 identical over 14 bases. Germline V gives CDR1 SGHAT, CDR2 FQNNGV. The CDR3 totals 16 residues. The V and J ends lost 7 bases and 7 bases, in that order; junction bases with no gene match: 8. For the CDR3, the DNA is TGTGCCAGCAACCTGGGACTAGCGGGAGACGGCGGGGAGCTGTTTTTT. As protein: CASNLGLAGDGGELFF.

The V call is TRBV7-2, the J call TRBJ2-1, with D possibly TRBD2 on 6 matching bases. This CDR3 comprises 13 residues. The ends were cut back, 3 bases at V and 9 bases at J, with 12 bases in the middle. Per germline, CDR1 SGHTA and CDR2 FQGNSA. CDR3 sequence: CASSFGTGSEQFF. DNA of the CDR3: TGTGCCAGCAGCTTCGGGACTGGAAGTGAGCAGTTCTTC.

The chain is built from TRBV2 and TRBJ2-7; no clear D. V shed 5 bases and J shed 2 bases, with 13 bases lying between them. This CDR3 is built from 14 residues. Germline CDR1 SNHLY, CDR2 FYNNEI. The DNA for the CDR3 is TGTGCCAGCAGTTCTAAGACGGGTACCTACGAGCAGTACTTC. Translated, it gives CASSSKTGTYEQYF.

For the CDR3, the DNA is TGTGCCAGCACCCCGACAGCCAGGGATGAGCAGTTCTTC. It translates to CASTPTARDEQFF. The chain carries TRBV2 and TRBJ2-1, with D possibly TRBD1 on 5 matching bases. This CDR3 is 13 amino acids long. CDR1 and CDR2 (germline): SNHLY, FYNNEI. Deletions cut 7 bases from V and 8 bases from J, with 15 bases between.

The chain has TRBV19 and TRBJ2-3; 7 positions agree with TRBD1. The CDR3 runs to 14 residues. V lost 4 bases to trimming and J lost 4 bases; unmatched junction nucleotides: 5. The germline gives CDR1 LNHDA, CDR2 SQIVND (reference sequence). In DNA form, the CDR3 reads TGTGCCAGTAGTACAACAGGGGTTGCAGATACGCAGTATTTT. Translation gives CASSTTGVADTQYF.

This clone occurred once. The chain has TRBV7-6 and TRBJ2-2, with D maybe TRBD1 (5 bases). CDR1 is SGHVS and CDR2 is FNYEAQ in the germline V gene. The CDR3 is 12 amino acids. The germline V and J ends were trimmed by 6 bases and 10 bases, with 12 bases remaining between them. DNA for the CDR3: TGTGCCAGCAGTTCAGGGATGGAGGAGCTGTTTTTT. It is translated as CASSSGMEELFF.

This chain connects TRBV28 to TRBJ2-2; D gene uncertain. The CDR3 loop spans 13 amino acids. The germline V and J ends were trimmed by 1 base and 7 bases, with 7 bases remaining between them. CDR1 is MDHEN, CDR2 SYDVKM, per germline. The CDR3 spells CASSLLRNGELFF. The CDR3, as DNA: TGTGCCAGCAGTTTATTAAGGAACGGGGAGCTGTTTTTT.

The chain employs TRBV7-9 and TRBJ2-5, with D possibly being TRBD2 (6 bases). Germline CDR1 is SEHNR and CDR2 is FQNEAQ (reference sequence). Deletions cut 6 bases from V and 0 bases from J, with 17 bases between. This CDR3 has 16 amino acids. This CDR3 is CASSSLDYSNQETQYF. CDR3 bases: TGTGCCAGCAGTTCCTTGGACTACAGCAACCAAGAGACCCAGTACTTC.

The rearrangement joins TRBV19 to TRBJ2-3, with TRBD2 identical over 8 bases. The CDR3 has 14 residues. V was clipped by 7 bases and J by 6 bases; unmatched bases: 9. CDR1 LNHDA and CDR2 SQIVND come from the germline V gene (reference sequence). CDR3: CASKTSGLPDTQYF. CDR3 nucleotides: TGTGCCAGTAAAACTAGCGGCCTCCCGGATACGCAGTATTTT.

The chain recombines TRBV30 with TRBJ1-3, with TRBD1 identical over 7 bases. After removal of 6 bases from V and 0 bases from J, the junction contained 2 bases not matched to a gene. Germline-derived CDR1 and CDR2 are GTSNPN and SVGIG (reference sequence). The CDR3 runs to 13 residues. This chain's CDR3 is CACGTDSGNTIYF. The CDR3 bases are TGTGCCTGCGGGACAGACTCTGGAAACACCATATATTTT.

About this clone itself: This sample also contains other DNA sequences that code for the same CDR3. The rearrangement uses TRBV27 and TRBJ1-6; 11 bases are a match to TRBD1. The germline V gene has CDR1 MNHEY and CDR2 SMNVEV (reference sequence). V shed 2 bases and J 7 bases; nucleotides not matched to a gene: 1. The CDR3 has 15 residues. CDR3 sequence (DNA): TGTGCCAGCAGTTTAGGGACAGGGGGAAATTCACCCCTCCACTTT. Translated: CASSLGTGGNSPLHF.

The chain combines TRBV6-5 with TRBJ1-6; perhaps TRBD1 as D (6 bases). Germline-derived CDR1 and CDR2 are MNHEY and SVGAGI. This CDR3 spans 13 amino acids. Trimming took off 6 bases at V and 10 bases at J, with 13 bases between the two ends. The chain's CDR3 is CASSPEGGSPLHF. The CDR3 nucleotides read TGTGCCAGCAGCCCCGAGGGGGGATCACCCCTCCACTTT.

The chain employs TRBV5-1 and TRBJ2-5; D might be TRBD1 or TRBD2, each matching 6 bases. Germline-derived CDR1 and CDR2 are SGHRS and YFSETQ. With 6 bases removed from V and 4 bases from J, the gap between germline ends came to 16 bases. This CDR3 has 14 residues. DNA of the CDR3: TGCGCCAGCACCGCTTCGGGGGCTTTAGAGACCCAGTACTTC. Its translation is CASTASGALETQYF.

For this clone: At one end the junction does not follow the germline gene, possibly because of a read error. At the DNA level, this CDR3 is encoded by other sequences in the same sample as well. V gene TRBV7-2 combines with J gene TRBJ1-5, with TRBD1 matching over 8 bases. This CDR3 has 15 residues. Germline lookup yields CDR1 SGHTA and CDR2 FQGNSA. This CDR3 is CASSLGQGAGQPQHF. DNA for the CDR3: TGCGCCAGCAGCTTAGGGCAGGGGGCGGGTCAGCCCCAGCATTTT.

The J gene is TRBJ2-1, the V gene TRBV10-3; D is possibly TRBD2 (7 bases). This CDR3 contains 14 residues. V lost 3 bases and J 7 bases, leaving 13 bases between the germline ends. Germline CDR1 ENHRY, CDR2 SYGVKD. CDR3 DNA sequence: TGTGCCATCAGTGATTGGGGGGGGGCTAATGAGCAGTTCTTC. Translated: CAISDWGGANEQFF.

The rearrangement links TRBV6-5 to TRBJ2-2; tentatively, D is TRBD1 or TRBD2 (5 bases each). Germline V lookup: CDR1 MNHEY, CDR2 SVGAGI. The CDR3 runs 14 residues. Trimming took off 6 bases at V and 2 bases at J, with 10 bases between the two ends. The CDR3 here is CASRRGTNTGELFF. The CDR3 nucleotides read TGTGCCAGCAGGAGGGGCACTAACACCGGGGAGCTGTTTTTT.

The rearrangement joins TRBV27 to TRBJ2-5; 7 nucleotides line up with TRBD1. This CDR3 has 15 residues. The ends lost 4 bases at V and 2 bases at J; junction bases unmatched: 7. Germline V gene data show CDR1 as MNHEY and CDR2 as SMNVEV (reference sequence). The CDR3 DNA reads TGTGCCAGCAGTTACAGGGGTTCGGGGCAAGAGACCCAGTACTTC. Amino acid sequence: CASSYRGSGQETQYF.

This chain joins TRBV27 and TRBJ2-3; TRBD2 agrees at 15 bases. The germline CDR1 and CDR2 sequences are MNHEY and SMNVEV (reference sequence). The junction had 21 bases not matched to a gene; V was cut back by 6 bases and J by 11 bases. The CDR3 length is 19 residues. This CDR3 is CASSYKTGLAGGYLGLQYF. The CDR3 DNA reads as TGTGCCAGCAGCTATAAAACGGGACTAGCGGGGGGCTACCTCGGGCTGCAGTATTTT.

CDR3 nucleotides: TGTGCCAGCAGCTTAACAACAGGGGTTAATGAAAAACTGTTTTTT. Translation gives CASSLTTGVNEKLFF. The J gene is TRBJ1-4, the V gene TRBV7-2; TRBD1 agrees at 7 bases. Trimming removed 2 bases from V and 4 bases from J; junction bases left unmatched: 4. Germline V gene lookup returns CDR1 SGHTA and CDR2 FQGNSA. This CDR3 region has 15 residues.

V and J are TRBV4-1 and TRBJ1-5; no clear D. Trimming removed 0 bases at V and 7 bases at J, with 7 bases between. This CDR3 is built from 13 residues. Germline CDR1 MGHRA, CDR2 YSYEKL. The chain's CDR3 is CASSQDGPQPQHF. CDR3 nucleotide sequence: TGCGCCAGCAGCCAAGACGGCCCCCAGCCCCAGCATTTT.